This paragraph covers one T cell receptor beta chain sequence. Its cognate antigen is unknown. This sample also contains other DNA sequences that code for the same CDR3. The V end was cut by 3 bases, the J end by 8 bases, with 10 bases between. The CDR3 has 11 amino acids. Germline V CDR1 and CDR2: SQVTM, ANQGSEA. Profiled with immunoSEQ multiplex PCR; TCRdb holds only in-frame clones, not every one. This table has under 150,000 clones, just under 95% appearing once. The data are from a study of T cell responses to AZD1222 COVID-19 vaccine. Study conclusions and caveats: Mapped onto spike, vaccine-associated CD4 TCRs spanned it and were dominant at 160-218 and 743-854. There were mostly white British donors and more females than males, and clonal diversity was possibly underestimated. Spike-specific TCR depth and breadth grew after two AZD1222 doses.

The sequence was obtained from an adult who received the AZD1222 COVID-19 vaccine. The material was peripheral blood, obtained 28 days after the second AZD1222 dose. This chain links TRBV29-1 with TRBJ1-2; possible D gene TRBD1, 5 bases. The CDR3 DNA sequence: TGCAGCGTTGAGGGGCGGTACGGCTACACCTTC. Its protein is CSVEGRYGYTF.